This T cell receptor beta chain was sequenced in a study of technical replicates of blood from a few donors. Germline V gene sequence: CDR1 SGHKS, CDR2 YYEKEE (reference sequence). The CDR3 sequence is 16 residues long. The ends lost 1 base at V and 2 bases at J; junction bases unmatched: 9. Sequencing used immunoSEQ multiplex PCR; TCRdb keeps in-frame clones, though not all of them. Of 62,000 or so clones in the sample, around 87% were seen once. The sample comprised PBMCs. V is TRBV5-5 and J is TRBJ2-7, with 7 bases identical to TRBD1. The TCR comes from a human donor in good health. Some clones in this sample may be carry-over from other donors' samples. The CDR3: CASSLPGTVDPYEQYF. For the CDR3, the DNA is TGTGCCAGCAGCTTGCCAGGGACAGTAGATCCCTACGAGCAGTACTTC.